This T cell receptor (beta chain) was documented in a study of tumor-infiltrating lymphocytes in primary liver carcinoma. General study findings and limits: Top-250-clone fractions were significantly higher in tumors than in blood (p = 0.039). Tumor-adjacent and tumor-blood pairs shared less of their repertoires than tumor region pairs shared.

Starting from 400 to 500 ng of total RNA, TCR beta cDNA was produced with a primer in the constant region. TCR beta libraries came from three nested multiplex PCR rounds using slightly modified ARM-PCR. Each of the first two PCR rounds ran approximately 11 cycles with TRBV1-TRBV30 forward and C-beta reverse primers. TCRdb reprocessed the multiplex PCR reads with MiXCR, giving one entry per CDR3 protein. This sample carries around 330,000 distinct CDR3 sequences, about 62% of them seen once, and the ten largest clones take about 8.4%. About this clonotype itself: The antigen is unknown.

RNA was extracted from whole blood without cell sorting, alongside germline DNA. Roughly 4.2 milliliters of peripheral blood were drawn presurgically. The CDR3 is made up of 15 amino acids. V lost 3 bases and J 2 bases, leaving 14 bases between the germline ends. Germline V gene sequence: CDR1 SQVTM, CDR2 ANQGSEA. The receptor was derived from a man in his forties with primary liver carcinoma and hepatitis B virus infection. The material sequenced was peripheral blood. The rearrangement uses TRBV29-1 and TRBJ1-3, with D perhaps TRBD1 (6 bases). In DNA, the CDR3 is TGCAGCGTTGAGGGACGGGGGGCTACTGGAAACACCATATATTTT. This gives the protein CSVEGRGATGNTIYF.